One sample yielded the 8 T cell receptor beta chains listed below, sequenced in a study of T and B cells in COVID-19 patients. TRB rearrangements were amplified by multiplex PCR with BIOMED2 TRB-A/B primers. TCRdb itself ran the multiplex PCR reads through MiXCR, one entry per CDR3 protein. This table has 11,000 to 15,000 distinct CDR3 sequences, 29% appearing once. TRB was amplified from about 250-500 ng of blood genomic DNA. Sequences were obtained from blood. The origin of the receptors is a human donor who had recovered from COVID-19.

This clonotype showed up many times. V is TRBV6-5 and J is TRBJ1-1; D perhaps matches TRBD1 (6 bases). The germline V gene has CDR1 MNHEY and CDR2 SVGAGI. This CDR3 comprises 13 residues. The V end was cut by 5 bases, the J end by 5 bases, with 12 bases between. The CDR3 DNA reads TGTGCCAGCAGTGAGCTCAGGGGTACTGAAGCTTTCTTT. It translates to CASSELRGTEAFF.

This clonotype was seen just once. This rearrangement joins TRBV29-1 to TRBJ1-1, with D perhaps matching TRBD1 (5 bases). V gave up 5 bases and J gave up 2 bases, with 15 bases separating them. Germline CDR1 is SQVTM and CDR2 is ANQGSEA. This CDR3 comprises 14 residues. The CDR3 reads CSVRASGANTEAFF. CDR3 nucleotides: TGCAGCGTTAGGGCGTCTGGGGCCAACACTGAAGCTTTCTTT. The entire variable domain, with the rest obtained from reference TRBV29-1 and TRBJ1-1, is as follows: SAVISQKPSRDICQRGTSLTIQCQVDSQVTMMFWYRQQPGQSLTLIATANQGSEATYESGFVIDKFPISRPNLTFSTLTVSNMSPEDSSIYLCSVRASGANTEAFFGQGTRLTVV.

In its sample, this clonotype is medium-sized. The chain recombines TRBV30 with TRBJ2-5; the D gene is possibly TRBD2 (5 bases). CDR3 size: 12 residues. Germline-derived CDR1 and CDR2 are GTSNPN and SVGIG (reference sequence). The ends were cut back, 2 bases at V and 3 bases at J, with 7 bases in the middle. The CDR3 region has the DNA TGTGCCTGGAGTCGAGGGAAAGAGACCCAGTACTTC. Residues: CAWSRGKETQYF.

This clonotype appeared a few times. The genes are TRBV6-2 or TRBV6-3 and TRBJ2-3, with 10 bases matching TRBD2. CDR3 size: 16 residues. After removal of 2 bases from V and 5 bases from J, the junction contained 7 bases not matched to a gene. The germline gives CDR1 MNHEY, CDR2 SVGEGT. The CDR3 loop is CASSYPGLAFGDTQYF. The CDR3 nucleotides are TGTGCCAGCAGTTACCCGGGACTAGCGTTCGGAGATACGCAGTATTTT.

This chain joins TRBV5-6 and TRBJ2-7; tentatively, D is TRBD1 (5 bases). V lost 0 bases, J lost 7 bases, and 17 bases lay in between. Germline V gene data show CDR1 as SGHDT and CDR2 as YYEEEE. CDR3 size: 15 residues. DNA of the CDR3: TGTGCCAGCAGCTTGGGGCAGGGCGGATTTAATGAGCAGTACTTC. Its protein is CASSLGQGGFNEQYF.

Only a few counts were recorded for this clonotype. This chain uses TRBV6-2 or TRBV6-3 with TRBJ2-3; D is perhaps TRBD2 (5 bases). The V and J ends lost 5 bases and 1 base respectively, with 16 bases between them. The CDR3 extends over 16 amino acids. Germline CDR1 and CDR2: MNHEY and SVGEGT. CDR3 sequence reads: CASSGPTRAGTDTQYF. The CDR3 DNA is TGTGCCAGCAGTGGACCCACTAGGGCTGGCACAGATACGCAGTATTTT.

This chain joins TRBV7-2 and TRBJ2-7; TRBD2 matches at 14 bases. Per the germline V gene, CDR1 is SGHTA and CDR2 is FQGNSA. V gave up 5 bases and J gave up 8 bases; unmatched junction bases: 14. This CDR3 is 17 amino acids long. CDR3 loop: CASSLGLAGGPSSQQYF. In DNA form, the CDR3 reads TGTGCCAGCAGCCTCGGACTAGCGGGAGGCCCGTCCTCCCAGCAGTACTTC.

In this sample, this clonotype turned up many times. The gene calls are TRBV27 and TRBJ2-1; 8 positions agree with TRBD1. V lost 2 bases to trimming and J lost 5 bases; unmatched junction nucleotides: 5. CDR3 length equals 15 residues. Germline-derived CDR1 and CDR2 are MNHEY and SMNVEV (reference sequence). The CDR3, as DNA: TGTGCCAGCAGTTTACGGACAGGGCTCGACAATGAGCAGTTCTTC. Translation gives CASSLRTGLDNEQFF.